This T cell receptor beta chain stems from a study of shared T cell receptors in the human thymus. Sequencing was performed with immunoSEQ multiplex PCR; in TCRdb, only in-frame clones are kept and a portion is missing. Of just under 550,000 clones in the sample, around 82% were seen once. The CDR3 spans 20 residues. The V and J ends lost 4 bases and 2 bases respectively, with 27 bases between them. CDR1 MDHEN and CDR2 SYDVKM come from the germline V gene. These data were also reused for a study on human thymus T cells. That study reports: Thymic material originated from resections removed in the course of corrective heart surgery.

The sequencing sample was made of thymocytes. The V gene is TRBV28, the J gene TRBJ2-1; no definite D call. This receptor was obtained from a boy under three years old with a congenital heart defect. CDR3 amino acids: CASSSPVRGTRTPAYNEQFF. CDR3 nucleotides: TGTGCCAGCAGTTCCCCGGTCCGAGGAACAAGAACGCCCGCCTACAATGAGCAGTTCTTC.